This T cell receptor beta chain came from a study of beta chain features in type 1 diabetes. This CDR3 contains 16 residues. CDR1 SGHTA and CDR2 FQGNSA come from the germline V gene. J was trimmed by 7 bases and V by 5 bases; bases with no gene match: 12. Reverse transcribing all isolated RNA meant expressed TCRB transcripts were sequenced. Produced via immunoSEQ multiplex PCR; TCRdb's table is partial and in-frame only. The sample carries 150,000 or so clones, 11% recorded once. The rearrangement links TRBV7-2 to TRBJ2-2, with 8 bases fitting TRBD1. The sample taken for sequencing was central memory CD4+ T cells from blood. This sequence was found in a young man in good health. The CDR3 DNA is TGTGCCAGCAGCGCAGAAGGACAGGGCGTTTTCGGGGAGCTGTTTTTT. Its translation is CASSAEGQGVFGELFF.